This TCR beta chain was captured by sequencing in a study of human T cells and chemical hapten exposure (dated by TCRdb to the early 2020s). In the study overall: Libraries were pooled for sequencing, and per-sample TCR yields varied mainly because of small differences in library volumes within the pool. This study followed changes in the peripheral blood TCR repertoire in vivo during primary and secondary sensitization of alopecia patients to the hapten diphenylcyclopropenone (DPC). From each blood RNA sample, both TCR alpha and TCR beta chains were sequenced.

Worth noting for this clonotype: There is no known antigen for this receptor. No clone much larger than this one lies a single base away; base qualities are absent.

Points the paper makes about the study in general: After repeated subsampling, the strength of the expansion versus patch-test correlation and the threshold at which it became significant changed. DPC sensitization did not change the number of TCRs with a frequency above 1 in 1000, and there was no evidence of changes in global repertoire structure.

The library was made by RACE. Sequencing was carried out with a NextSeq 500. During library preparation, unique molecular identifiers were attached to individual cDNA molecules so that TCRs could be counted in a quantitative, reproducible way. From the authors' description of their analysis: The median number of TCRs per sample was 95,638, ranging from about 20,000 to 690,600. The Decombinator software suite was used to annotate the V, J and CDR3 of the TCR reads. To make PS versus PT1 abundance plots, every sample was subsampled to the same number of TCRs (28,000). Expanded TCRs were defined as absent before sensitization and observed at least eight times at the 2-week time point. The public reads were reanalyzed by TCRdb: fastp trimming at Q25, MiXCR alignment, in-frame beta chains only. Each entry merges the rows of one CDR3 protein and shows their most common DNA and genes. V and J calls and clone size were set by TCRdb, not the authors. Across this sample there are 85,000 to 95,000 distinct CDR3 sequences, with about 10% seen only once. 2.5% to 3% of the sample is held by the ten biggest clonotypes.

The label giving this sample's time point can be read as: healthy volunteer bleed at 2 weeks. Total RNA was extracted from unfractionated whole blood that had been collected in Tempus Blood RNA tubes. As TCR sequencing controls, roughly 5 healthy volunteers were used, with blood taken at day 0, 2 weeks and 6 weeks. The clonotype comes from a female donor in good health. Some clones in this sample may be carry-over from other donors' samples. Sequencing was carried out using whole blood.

The base sequence is TGTGCCAGCAAACCCAGGGCGTCAGGTGAAAAACTGTTTTTT. The translation is CASKPRASGEKLFF. Rearrangement joined TRBV2 to TRBJ1-4; a tentative D match to TRBD1 spans 5 bases. The germline V gene supplies CDR1 SNHLY and CDR2 FYNNEI. V drops 7 bases and J drops 7 bases, leaving 16 bases in between. Measured from the cysteine to the phenylalanine, the CDR3 is 14 residues long. The sequence is cut down to CDR3 DNA, 42 bases in frame from base 1.